This T cell receptor (beta chain) came from a study of response to subunit inactivated influenza vaccine (dated by TCRdb to about 2018). Looking at the study overall: Deep quantitative T cell receptor repertoire profiling was used in the study to track responses to a trivalent subunit inactivated influenza vaccine. Overall results and qualifications from the work: According to the authors, only a limited number of new T cells may be recruited by each seasonal influenza vaccination.

Receptor libraries were prepared by RT-PCR. The sequencer was an Illumina HiSeq 2500. The public reads were run again by TCRdb, first through fastp at Q25 and then through MiXCR, and only productive beta chains were kept. Rows with one shared CDR3 protein collapse into an entry with the most common genes and DNA. Across this sample there are fewer than 800,000 distinct CDR3 sequences, with around 16% seen only once. Approximately 10% of the sample lies in the top ten. Trimming at the junction amounts to 5 bases on V and 0 bases on J, and the germline ends lie 2 bases apart. In the germline V gene (reference sequence), CDR1 corresponds to LGHDT and CDR2 to YNNKEL. CDR3 length: 13 amino acids, cysteine to phenylalanine. Of the read, only the CDR3 DNA is kept; its 39 bases are in frame from base 1. This clonotype was counted only a few times. This clone's antigen is unknown. No much larger clone exists at a distance of one base, and base qualities are not known.

Recombination connected TRBV3-1 to TRBJ2-6, with no confidently assigned D gene. This specimen was PBMCs from blood, taken approximately 12 days after vaccination. This receptor was obtained from a man in his fifties or sixties who received an inactivated influenza vaccine. Donor details come from another sample of the same person, matched by shared clones. The CDR3: CASSISGANVLTF. The DNA is as follows: TGTGCCAGCAGCATCTCTGGGGCCAACGTCCTGACTTTC.